This T cell receptor (beta chain) was found in a study of T-cell memory formation after mild COVID-19. With respect to this clonotype: Its antigen is not identified.

TCRdb used MiXCR to reprocess the 5' RACE reads, holding one entry per CDR3 protein. This sample carries about 190,000 distinct CDR3 sequences, 18% of them seen once, and the ten largest clones take around 2.4%. General study results and limits: A balance of CD4 and CD8 characterized clones contracting day 15 to 85, whereas later expanders leaned CD4+.

CDR3 length: 18 residues. Trimming removed 5 bases from V and 0 bases from J, with 17 bases in between. The sequenced sample consisted of PBMCs or a T cell subset sorted from them (not recorded which). The TCR sequence derives from an adult woman who had mild COVID-19 (a few samples of this study predate the infection). Cell type and time point are not known. The chain couples TRBV12-3 or TRBV12-4 to TRBJ1-6; D unclear. The CDR3 nucleotides are TGTGCCAGCAGTCCGCGGACTCAACGATTCTCCTATAATTCACCCCTCCACTTT. Encoded protein: CASSPRTQRFSYNSPLHF.